These 22 T cell receptor beta chains were sequenced from one sample in a study of T cell changes during pregnancy in multiple sclerosis. Data came from immunoSEQ multiplex PCR; TCRdb stores just in-frame clones and leaves some out. The data hold over 90,000 clones, with roughly nine tenths observed a single time. This specimen was peripheral blood, taken in the second trimester of pregnancy. Every receptor here comes from a female donor in good health, enrolled as a control in a pregnancy study.

The J gene is TRBJ2-1, the V gene TRBV6-5; weak D call: TRBD2 (6 bases). Germline CDR1 reads MNHEY; CDR2 reads SVGAGI. The CDR3 covers 13 residues. The ends were cut back, 6 bases at V and 10 bases at J, with 16 bases in the middle. The CDR3 region is CASSESGREEQFF. DNA of the CDR3: TGTGCCAGCAGCGAGAGCGGGCGAGAAGAGCAGTTCTTC.

The rearrangement links TRBV7-6 to TRBJ2-5, with 7 bases that match TRBD1. This CDR3 comprises 13 residues. Germline V gene data show CDR1 as SGHVS and CDR2 as FNYEAQ. V trimming: 5 bases; J trimming: 5 bases; junction bases outside the gene matches: 5. CDR3 region: CASSRDSRETQYF. The CDR3 DNA sequence: TGTGCCAGCAGCCGGGACAGTCGGGAGACCCAGTACTTC.

The chain uses TRBV11-2 and TRBJ1-2, with D maybe TRBD1 (6 bases). The V gene's germline CDR1 is SGHAT and CDR2 FQNNGV. This CDR3 spans 14 amino acids. V lost 1 base and J lost 4, with 10 bases in between. CDR3 sequence: CASSLAGAGYGYTF. CDR3 bases: TGTGCCAGCAGCTTAGCAGGGGCCGGCTATGGCTACACCTTC.

This rearrangement joins TRBV19 to TRBJ1-2; D might be TRBD1 (5 bases). This CDR3 is built from 14 residues. Trimming cost V 3 bases and J 7 bases, with 15 bases left between them. Germline V gene sequence: CDR1 LNHDA, CDR2 SQIVND (reference sequence). CDR3 region: CASSIGGVNVGYTF. DNA for the CDR3: TGTGCCAGTAGTATCGGAGGGGTAAACGTTGGCTACACCTTC.

The chain links TRBV5-4 to TRBJ1-2, with 8 nucleotides matching TRBD1. V shed 6 bases, J shed 4 bases, and the junction held 8 bases outside the gene matches. Germline V CDR1 and CDR2: SGHNT, YYREEE (reference sequence). CDR3 length equals 14 residues. In DNA, the CDR3 is TGTGCCAGCACCGCAGGGGGCCCCAGCTATGGCTACACCTTC. It specifies CASTAGGPSYGYTF.

The rearrangement links TRBV6-1 to TRBJ2-3, with TRBD2 identical over 9 bases. Germline CDR1 is MNHNS and CDR2 is SASEGT. V lost 4 bases and J lost 0; bases outside the gene matches: 5. The CDR3 consists of 16 residues. CDR3 DNA sequence: TGTGCCAGCAGTGCCCAGGCGGGGGGGAGCACAGATACGCAGTATTTT. Residues: CASSAQAGGSTDTQYF.

V is TRBV2 and J is TRBJ1-1; 9 nucleotides agree with TRBD1. V was pared by 4 bases and J by 3 bases, with 12 bases of the junction left unmatched. The CDR3 is 17 residues long. CDR1 and CDR2 (germline): SNHLY, FYNNEI. The CDR3 sequence is CASSVSRTGDEHTEAFF. For the CDR3, the DNA is TGTGCCAGCAGTGTAAGTCGGACAGGGGATGAACACACTGAAGCTTTCTTT.

CDR3 protein: CAWSVQGGFEKLFF. Here the CDR3 DNA reads TGTGCCTGGAGTGTACAGGGGGGGTTTGAAAAACTGTTTTTT. The rearrangement uses TRBV30 and TRBJ1-4, with 8 bases aligning to TRBD1. Germline loops: CDR1 GTSNPN, CDR2 SVGIG (reference sequence). The V segment lost 0 bases and the J segment 7 bases; nucleotides outside the gene matches: 4. The CDR3 is 14 residues long.

CDR3 nucleotides: TGTGCCAGCAGCCCAAGACTAGCGGGGGGGCTGGGGACCTACGAGCAGTACTTC. It is translated as CASSPRLAGGLGTYEQYF. The chain employs TRBV7-2 and TRBJ2-7; 14 nucleotides align to TRBD2. J gave up 2 bases and V 5 bases, and 11 bases lay outside the gene matches. This CDR3 region has 18 residues. Per germline, CDR1 SGHTA and CDR2 FQGNSA.

The rearrangement joins TRBV28 to TRBJ1-2; D is undetermined. The V end lost 7 bases, the J end lost 4 bases, and 10 bases lay between the germline ends. The germline CDR1 and CDR2 sequences are MDHEN and SYDVKM. There are 12 residues in the CDR3. CDR3: CASKIQPYGYTF. CDR3 nucleotide sequence: TGTGCCAGCAAGATACAGCCCTATGGCTACACCTTC.

This chain connects TRBV5-1 to TRBJ1-4; D ambiguous. Trimming removed 5 bases from V and 8 bases from J, with 7 bases in between. This CDR3 region has 11 residues. CDR1 and CDR2 from the germline V gene are SGHRS and YFSETQ. The CDR3 region has the DNA TGCGCCAGCAGGGCGGGGGAAAAACTGTTTTTT. This sequence encodes CASRAGEKLFF.

This clone has just a few counts. The chain is built from TRBV27 and TRBJ1-6; TRBD1 matches at 11 bases. V trimming: 1 base; J trimming: 8 bases; junction bases outside the gene matches: 1. This CDR3 has 15 residues. Germline values: CDR1 MNHEY, CDR2 SMNVEV (reference sequence). CDR3 nucleotide sequence: TGTGCCAGCAGTTTATGGGGACAGGGGGATTCACCCCTCCACTTT. Its translation: CASSLWGQGDSPLHF.

This chain uses TRBV18 with TRBJ2-7; possibly TRBD2 for D (6 bases). This CDR3 has 16 amino acids. Germline V gene lookup returns CDR1 KGHSH and CDR2 LQKENI. V was cut by 3 bases and J by 3 bases, with 18 bases left in between. CDR3 residues: CASSPRQASVLYEQYF. Written as DNA, the CDR3 is TGTGCCAGCTCACCGCGTCAGGCTAGCGTACTCTACGAGCAGTACTTC. Filled out from reference TRBV18 and TRBJ2-7, the complete variable domain reads NAGVMQNPRHLVRRRGQEARLRCSPMKGHSHVYWYRQLPEEGLKFMVYLQKENIIDESGMPKERFSAEFPKEGPSILRIQQVVRGDSAAYFCASSPRQASVLYEQYFGPGTRLTVT.

The chain carries TRBV27 and TRBJ2-3; 9 nucleotides align to TRBD2. The CDR3 runs to 15 residues. Per the germline V gene, CDR1 is MNHEY and CDR2 is SMNVEV (reference sequence). V was pared by 4 bases and J by 5 bases, with 7 bases of the junction left unmatched. CDR3 region: CASSSERGAGDTQYF. The DNA for the CDR3 is TGTGCCAGCAGTTCCGAGCGGGGGGCGGGAGATACGCAGTATTTT.

The rearrangement links TRBV2 to TRBJ2-3, with 9 bases that match TRBD1. The germline V gene encodes CDR1 SNHLY and CDR2 FYNNEI. The CDR3 extends over 14 amino acids. V dropped 1 base and J dropped 6; count of bases not matched to a gene: 2. The CDR3: CASSEDRGPDTQYF. The CDR3 DNA sequence: TGTGCCAGCAGTGAAGACAGGGGGCCGGATACGCAGTATTTT.

The chain recombines TRBV7-2 with TRBJ2-1; D is unclear. Trimming cost V 5 bases and J 0 bases, with 5 bases left between them. The CDR3 has 13 residues. The germline CDR1 and CDR2 sequences are SGHTA and FQGNSA. The chain's CDR3 is CASSPSSYNEQFF. In nucleotides, the CDR3 is TGTGCCAGCAGCCCCAGCTCCTACAATGAGCAGTTCTTC.

On this clone: The same CDR3 also results from other DNA sequences found in this sample. The genes are TRBV1 and TRBJ2-7; the D call of TRBD2 is as the table states it, not checked on the DNA. TRBV1 is tagged as a pseudogene. This CDR3 comprises 15 residues. This chain's CDR3 is CTSSQDDRSSYEQYF. In nucleotides, the CDR3 is TGCACCAGCAGCCAAGATGATAGGAGCTCCTACGAGCAGTACTTC.

This chain links TRBV30 with TRBJ1-1; D ambiguous. Trimming left V 0 bases short and J 8 bases short, with 7 bases between. Germline loops: CDR1 GTSNPN, CDR2 SVGIG (reference sequence). The CDR3 consists of 11 residues. Here the CDR3 reads CAWSVAREAFF. In DNA form, the CDR3 reads TGTGCCTGGAGTGTAGCCAGGGAAGCTTTCTTT.

The chain is built from TRBV7-6 and TRBJ2-3, with 7 bases fitting TRBD1. In germline, CDR1 is SGHVS, CDR2 FNYEAQ. The CDR3 spans 16 residues. The trim removed 2 bases at V and 1 base at J, leaving 6 bases unmatched. This chain's CDR3 is CASSLTPGTGTDTQYF. CDR3 DNA sequence: TGTGCCAGCAGCTTAACACCCGGGACAGGCACAGATACGCAGTATTTT.

The genes are TRBV19 and TRBJ1-2, with D possibly being TRBD1 (6 bases). Germline V gene data show CDR1 as LNHDA and CDR2 as SQIVND (reference sequence). This CDR3 contains 13 residues. Trimming pared 5 bases from V and 2 bases from J, leaving 9 bases between. CDR3 region: CASSADRNYGYTF. CDR3 coding DNA: TGTGCCAGTAGTGCCGACAGGAACTATGGCTACACCTTC.

This clone appeared a few times. The chain uses TRBV6-6 and TRBJ1-1, with D possibly matching TRBD1 (6 bases). Deletions cut 1 base from V and 1 base from J, with 10 bases between. From germline, CDR1 is MNHNY and CDR2 SVGAGI (reference sequence). The CDR3 extends over 15 amino acids. The DNA for the CDR3 is TGTGCCAGCAGTTACTTCAGGGGAGCGAACACTGAAGCTTTCTTT. Its translation is CASSYFRGANTEAFF.

This clone was seen only a few times. This chain links TRBV7-2 with TRBJ1-5; D is unresolved. The CDR3 covers 13 residues. Trimming pared 0 bases from V and 5 bases from J, leaving 5 bases between. Germline CDR1 SGHTA, CDR2 FQGNSA. The CDR3 sequence is CASSLAADQPQHF. CDR3 DNA: TGTGCCAGCAGCTTAGCAGCGGATCAGCCCCAGCATTTT.